The next 14 T cell receptor delta chains were all read from a single sample in a study of Vδ1+ human thymocytes. Broader study findings: Thymic TRG and TRD repertoires appeared highly polyclonal, with Gaussian CDR3 length distributions.

RNA was extracted from the cells and then reverse transcribed. The CDR3 regions were amplified by multiplex PCR from V-gene primers to a constant-region primer. TCRdb repeated clone calling on the multiplex PCR reads with CATT. The sample carries some 55,000 delta-chain clones, approximately 15% recorded once. The antigens of these receptors remain unknown. The source material was Vdelta1+ gamma-delta thymocytes from the thymus. Subset specified: FACS-sorted CD3+ TCRalphabeta- TCRVdelta1+ TCRVdelta2- thymocytes. These receptors originate from a boy younger than two who had congenital heart surgery.

The chain is built from TRDV1 and TRDJ1, with TRDD2 matching 9 bases. V gave up 1 base and J gave up 0 bases; unmatched junction bases: 18. This CDR3 spans 21 amino acids. Germline V gene data show CDR1 as TSWWSYY and CDR2 as QGS. The CDR3 reads CALGEHPSYEGYRVYTDKLIF. DNA of the CDR3: TGTGCTCTTGGGGAACACCCTTCCTACGAGGGATACAGGGTGTACACCGATAAACTCATCTTT.

The chain employs TRDV1 and TRDJ2; the D is unclear. The CDR3 has 15 residues. The ends were cut back, 4 bases at V and 0 bases at J, with 9 bases in the middle. Germline CDR1 reads TSWWSYY; CDR2 reads QGS. DNA for the CDR3: TGTGCTCTTGGGGTCACCCGATCTTTGACAGCACAACTCTTCTTT. This encodes CALGVTRSLTAQLFF.

The rearrangement uses TRDV1 and TRDJ1; 11 bases map to TRDD3. V gave up 4 bases and J gave up 7 bases; unmatched junction bases: 14. The CDR3 runs to 17 residues. Germline lookup yields CDR1 TSWWSYY and CDR2 QGS. CDR3 DNA sequence: TGTGCTCTTGGGGTTGTAAGGGACTCTGGGGGATACATTAAACTCATCTTT. This gives the protein CALGVVRDSGGYIKLIF.

The chain is built from TRDV2 and TRDJ1; 13 bases are a match to TRDD3. Germline CDR1 is GEAIGNYY and CDR2 is EKD. With V trimmed by 3 bases and J by 4 bases, 22 bases remained unmatched. The CDR3 is 21 amino acids. The CDR3 reads CACDEILGYWGIRRINDKLIF. The DNA of the CDR3 is TGTGCCTGTGACGAGATACTTGGGTACTGGGGGATACGCAGAATCAACGATAAACTCATCTTT.

The rearrangement links TRDV1 to TRDJ1, with 10 bases that match TRDD3. The ends lost 3 bases at V and 6 bases at J; junction bases unmatched: 34. The germline V gene has CDR1 TSWWSYY and CDR2 QGS. The CDR3 has 24 amino acids. CDR3 bases: TGTGCTCTTGGGGACCGCCTTCCCATCTACCCGTCCTACTGGGGGATGACGACGGGGCATAAACTCATCTTT. It encodes CALGDRLPIYPSYWGMTTGHKLIF.

This clone was seen more than once but under ten times. The chain links TRDV1 to TRDJ1; 8 nucleotides align to TRDD3. Looked up from germline, CDR1 is TSWWSYY and CDR2 is QGS. This CDR3 has 22 amino acids. V lost 3 bases, J lost 1 base, and 25 bases stayed unmatched. The CDR3 sequence: CALGDPRPRIPTAWGTTDKLIF. CDR3 in DNA: TGTGCTCTTGGGGACCCCCGGCCTCGGATCCCAACAGCCTGGGGGACCACCGATAAACTCATCTTT.

This clone was seen a handful of times. This rearrangement joins TRDV1 to TRDJ1, with 9 positions matching TRDD2. There are 26 residues in the CDR3. Germline V gene lookup returns CDR1 TSWWSYY and CDR2 QGS. V dropped 3 bases and J dropped 1; count of bases not matched to a gene: 36. CDR3: CALGDCRGLPTDKSTGRYHLTDKLIF. CDR3 sequence (DNA): TGTGCTCTTGGGGACTGTAGGGGCCTTCCTACAGACAAAAGTACTGGGAGATACCACCTCACCGATAAACTCATCTTT.

The chain is built from TRDV1 and TRDJ1; D assignment may be TRDD2 or TRDD3 (5 bases each). Trimming shortened V by 8 bases and J by 4 bases, and 14 bases separated the two germline ends. This CDR3 has 13 residues. Germline V CDR1 and CDR2: TSWWSYY, QGS. CDR3: CALCLLTGDKLIF. DNA of the CDR3: TGTGCTCTTTGCCTTCTTACTGGCGATAAACTCATCTTT.

This clone was detected a few times. The chain employs TRDV1 and TRDJ1; D gene unclear. The germline V gene encodes CDR1 TSWWSYY and CDR2 QGS. The V end was cut by 2 bases, the J end by 0 bases, with 19 bases between. The length of the CDR3 is 18 residues. Here the CDR3 DNA reads TGTGCTCTTGGGGAAGGGTTCCGGGGTACTGCCCACACCGATAAACTCATCTTT. Its translation is CALGEGFRGTAHTDKLIF.

A few counts support this clone. This sequence joins TRDV1 and TRDJ1; 13 bases line up with TRDD3. Per germline, CDR1 TSWWSYY and CDR2 QGS. Losses at the gene ends were 7 bases for V and 0 bases for J; bases not matched to a gene: 23. The CDR3 consists of 22 residues. Here the CDR3 reads CALVGPPFLPVLGDTYTDKLIF. The CDR3 DNA reads as TGTGCTCTTGTTGGGCCACCCTTCCTACCCGTACTGGGGGATACGTACACCGATAAACTCATCTTT.

This chain joins TRDV1 and TRDJ1, with TRDD3 matching over 11 bases. Germline values: CDR1 TSWWSYY, CDR2 QGS. V trimming: 4 bases; J trimming: 3 bases; junction bases outside the gene matches: 13. The CDR3 consists of 18 residues. The CDR3 is CALGGALQDWGISDKLIF. The CDR3, as DNA: TGTGCTCTTGGGGGAGCACTACAAGACTGGGGGATATCCGATAAACTCATCTTT.

The J gene is TRDJ1, the V gene TRDV1, with 13 bases matching TRDD3. V lost 3 bases and J lost 0; bases outside the gene matches: 19. The germline CDR1 and CDR2 sequences are TSWWSYY and QGS. The CDR3 loop spans 22 amino acids. The CDR3 is CALGDSLPTCTGGYGYTDKLIF. The CDR3 DNA reads as TGTGCTCTTGGGGACTCACTTCCGACCTGTACTGGGGGATACGGGTACACCGATAAACTCATCTTT.

J is TRDJ1 and V is TRDV1; D could derive from TRDD2 or TRDD3 (9 bases each). V was cut by 1 base and J by 6 bases, with 36 bases left in between. From germline, CDR1 is TSWWSYY and CDR2 QGS. The CDR3 contains 22 residues. The CDR3 DNA follows: TGTGCTCTTGGGGAACGGCCTTCCTACGCGTACTGGGGGACTATGAGGGGGTATAAACTCATCTTT. This sequence encodes CALGERPSYAYWGTMRGYKLIF.

In this sample, this clone turned up a few times. The V and J genes are TRDV1 and TRDJ1, with 8 bases lining up with TRDD3. CDR3 length: 15 residues. The germline gives CDR1 TSWWSYY, CDR2 QGS. V lost 0 bases and J lost 7; bases outside the gene matches: 7. This CDR3 is CALGELLDWGCKLIF. CDR3 sequence (DNA): TGTGCTCTTGGGGAACTCCTGGACTGGGGGTGTAAACTCATCTTT.